Listed below are T cell receptor beta chains from one sample, sequenced in a study of regulatory T cells in long-lasting Graves disease. TCRdb re-analysed the multiplex PCR reads in MiXCR, keeping a single row per CDR3 protein. The sample contains over 350,000 distinct CDR3 sequences, approximately 15% of which appear only once. These sequences were also reported in another study, on T cells in Graves' hyperthyroidism and ophthalmopathy.

The material was peripheral blood mononuclear cells (PBMCs), obtained at new diagnosis, from a patient treated with antithyroid drugs. These receptors all come from a woman aged 40 to 49 with Graves disease. CDR3s include the opening cysteine and the closing phenylalanine or tryptophan. The D gene is left open where the match is weak. Clone size, where shown, is once, few, many, or a class for clones that have expanded.

abundance,v_gene,j_gene,d_gene,CDR3aa,CDR3nt
few,TRBV6-2/TRBV6-3,TRBJ2-3,.,CASSSLSGGNTDTQYF,TGTGCCAGCAGTTCTCTGTCTGGGGGGAACACAGATACGCAGTATTTT
few,TRBV5-6,TRBJ2-7,.,CASRPLRGPYEQYF,TGTGCCAGCAGACCCTTGCGGGGGCCCTACGAGCAGTACTTC
few,TRBV19,TRBJ2-3,.,CASSKSQGTQYF,TGTGCCAGTAGTAAATCACAGGGTACGCAGTATTTT
many,TRBV28,TRBJ2-5,.,CASSLQNVWLGRQTQYF,TGTGCCAGCAGCCTCCAAAACGTTTGGTTGGGGCGGCAGACCCAGTACTTC
many,TRBV15,TRBJ1-1,.,CATLGRGNTEAFF,TGTGCCACCTTGGGCAGGGGGAACACTGAAGCTTTCTTT
many,TRBV20-1,TRBJ2-5,.,CSARDLTSSQETQYF,TGCAGTGCTAGAGATCTCACGAGTTCCCAAGAGACCCAGTACTTC
many,TRBV28,TRBJ2-3,.,CASSGPRWDTQYF,TGTGCCAGCAGTGGCCCTAGGTGGGATACGCAGTATTTT
.,TRBV13,TRBJ2-5,TRBD2,CASSDGLAGETQYF,TGTGCCAGCAGCGACGGACTAGCGGGAGAGACCCAGTACTTC
.,TRBV2,TRBJ1-1,.,CASRETASRAEAFF,TGTGCCAGCAGGGAGACAGCCAGCAGGGCTGAAGCTTTCTTT
many,TRBV11-2,TRBJ2-5,TRBD1,CASSLGQGVEETQYF,TGTGCCAGCAGCTTGGGACAGGGGGTGGAAGAGACCCAGTACTTC
many,TRBV10-3,TRBJ2-1,.,CAISEVGNEQFF,TGTGCCATCAGTGAAGTAGGGAATGAGCAGTTCTTC
few,TRBV9,TRBJ2-7,.,CASSVGGSGSYEQYF,TGTGCCAGCAGCGTAGGTGGTAGCGGTTCCTACGAGCAGTACTTC
few,TRBV5-1,TRBJ2-1,TRBD1,CASSPGTGMYNEQFF,TGCGCCAGCAGCCCCGGGACAGGGATGTACAATGAGCAGTTCTTC
many,TRBV5-4,TRBJ1-1,TRBD1,CASSTGTGWTEAFF,TGTGCCAGCAGCACTGGGACAGGGTGGACTGAAGCTTTCTTT
few,TRBV15,TRBJ1-6,.,CAVGEPNSPLHF,TGTGCCGTAGGGGAACCGAATTCACCCCTCCACTTT
.,TRBV15,TRBJ1-2,TRBD1,CATSRDLGTANYGYTF,TGTGCCACCAGCAGAGATCTTGGGACAGCTAACTATGGCTACACCTTC
.,TRBV19,TRBJ2-7,TRBD2,CASSSAGGSYEQYF,TGTGCCAGTAGCTCAGCGGGAGGCTCCTACGAGCAGTACTTC
many,TRBV29-1,TRBJ2-3,TRBD2,CSGSQASGSSDTQYF,TGCAGCGGATCCCAGGCTAGCGGGAGTTCAGATACGCAGTATTTT
many,TRBV7-8,TRBJ2-2,TRBD2,CASSLAASGSWGDTGELFF,TGTGCCAGCAGCTTAGCGGCTAGCGGGAGCTGGGGTGACACCGGGGAGCTGTTTTTT
many,TRBV28,TRBJ1-6,TRBD1,CASSFDRGQAPLHF,TGTGCCAGCAGTTTCGACAGGGGTCAGGCACCCCTCCACTTT
many,TRBV11-3,TRBJ2-1,.,CASSLALRDGEQFF,TGTGCCAGCAGCTTAGCACTCCGGGACGGCGAGCAGTTCTTC
few,TRBV9,TRBJ2-5,.,CASSEGGGIETQYF,TGTGCCAGCAGCGAGGGGGGGGGGATTGAGACCCAGTACTTC
many,TRBV11-2,TRBJ2-3,TRBD2,CASSSAGSRDTQYF,TGTGCCAGCAGCTCAGCGGGATCTAGAGATACGCAGTATTTT
.,TRBV19,TRBJ2-3,TRBD2,CASSIGPSGTTDTQYF,TGTGCCAGTAGTATAGGTCCTAGCGGGACCACAGATACGCAGTATTTT
many,TRBV28,TRBJ1-4,.,CASTSWGVGEKLFF,TGTGCCAGCACTTCCTGGGGGGTAGGAGAAAAACTGTTTTTT
many,TRBV13,TRBJ2-3,.,CASSARDITDTQYF,TGTGCCAGCAGCGCAAGGGACATCACAGATACGCAGTATTTT
few,TRBV12-3/TRBV12-4,TRBJ2-7,.,CASNRGSYEQYF,TGTGCCAGCAATCGCGGGTCCTACGAGCAGTACTTC
many,TRBV18,TRBJ2-3,TRBD2,CASSPGLAGVGNTDTQYF,TGTGCCAGCTCACCTGGTCTAGCGGGAGTCGGAAACACAGATACGCAGTATTTT
many,TRBV12-3/TRBV12-4,TRBJ2-5,.,CASSPGQSVQETQYF,TGTGCCAGCAGTCCGGGACAATCAGTCCAAGAGACCCAGTACTTC
few,TRBV4-2,TRBJ2-1,TRBD2,CASSQDRSSGSLGYNEQFF,TGTGCCAGCAGCCAAGATCGATCTAGCGGGAGTCTCGGATACAATGAGCAGTTCTTC
.,TRBV15,TRBJ2-1,.,CATRDEGSGQFF,TGTGCCACCAGGGATGAGGGGAGTGGGCAGTTCTTC
many,TRBV12-3/TRBV12-4,TRBJ2-5,.,CASSSDNQETQYF,TGTGCCAGCAGCTCTGACAACCAAGAGACCCAGTACTTC
.,TRBV6-9,TRBJ1-4,TRBD1,CASSYSGTGDEKLFF,TGTGCCAGCAGTTACTCCGGGACAGGGGATGAAAAACTGTTTTTT
many,TRBV28,TRBJ1-5,TRBD1,CASTLGQAVGQPQHF,TGTGCCAGCACCCTGGGACAGGCGGTCGGACAGCCCCAGCATTTT
many,TRBV12-3/TRBV12-4,TRBJ1-5,.,CASSFGQFNQPQHF,TGTGCCAGCAGCTTCGGACAGTTCAATCAGCCCCAGCATTTT
many,TRBV30,TRBJ1-1,TRBD1,CAWSPGGTGSTEAFF,TGTGCCTGGAGCCCCGGGGGGACAGGAAGCACTGAAGCTTTCTTT
many,TRBV28,TRBJ1-4,TRBD1,CASILQTGVDGTNEKLFF,TGTGCCAGCATTTTGCAGACAGGGGTGGATGGGACTAATGAAAAACTGTTTTTT
.,TRBV6-1,TRBJ2-7,TRBD1,CASKSGTGGYEQYF,TGTGCCAGCAAGAGCGGGACAGGGGGCTACGAGCAGTACTTC
many,TRBV14,TRBJ2-3,.,CASSPTLSGPQSQYF,TGTGCCAGCAGCCCCACCCTGTCAGGCCCCCAGTCGCAGTATTTT
many,TRBV3-1,TRBJ2-1,TRBD2,CASSPRWTSANEQFF,TGTGCCAGCAGCCCGAGGTGGACTAGCGCCAATGAGCAGTTCTTC
.,TRBV6-2/TRBV6-3,TRBJ2-1,.,CASSYGGMGYNEQFF,TGTGCCAGCAGTTACGGCGGAATGGGATACAATGAGCAGTTCTTC
many,TRBV28,TRBJ2-3,.,CASSLQTADTQYF,TGTGCCAGCAGTCTCCAGACAGCAGATACGCAGTATTTT
many,TRBV6-5,TRBJ2-3,.,CASSYRFRDTQYF,TGTGCCAGCAGTTACAGGTTTCGTGATACGCAGTATTTT
few,TRBV4-2,TRBJ2-7,TRBD2,CASSQDPSGRSYEQYF,TGTGCCAGCAGCCAAGATCCTAGCGGGAGGTCCTACGAGCAGTACTTC
many,TRBV29-1,TRBJ2-7,.,CSVVRPGNYEQYF,TGCAGCGTTGTACGACCGGGGAACTACGAGCAGTACTTC
.,TRBV3-1,TRBJ2-7,.,CASSPVYATKYEQYF,TGTGCCAGCAGCCCAGTTTATGCTACTAAATACGAGCAGTACTTC
.,TRBV20-1,TRBJ2-1,TRBD2,CSARDPTGTSGSSYNEQFF,TGCAGTGCTAGAGACCCTACCGGGACTAGCGGGAGTAGCTACAATGAGCAGTTCTTC
.,TRBV15,TRBJ2-1,.,CATSRVTGGGDEQFF,TGTGCCACCAGCAGAGTAACGGGTGGAGGAGATGAGCAGTTCTTC
many,TRBV7-2,TRBJ1-1,.,CATKRAVNTEAFF,TGTGCCACTAAGCGGGCGGTGAACACTGAAGCTTTCTTT
.,TRBV18,TRBJ2-7,.,CASSPVRRELLYEQYF,TGTGCCAGCTCACCGGTGAGGAGGGAGCTCTTGTACGAGCAGTACTTC
many,TRBV12-3/TRBV12-4,TRBJ1-1,TRBD1,CASSAGVGGGRGTEAFF,TGTGCCAGCAGTGCGGGTGTAGGAGGGGGCAGGGGGACTGAAGCTTTCTTT
many,TRBV5-6,TRBJ2-3,TRBD2,CASSRRAGGFPTDTQYF,TGTGCCAGCAGCCGCCGGGCGGGAGGGTTCCCTACAGATACGCAGTATTTT
many,TRBV20-1,TRBJ2-5,TRBD2,CSARALAGGGSETQYF,TGCAGTGCTAGAGCGCTAGCGGGAGGTGGGTCAGAGACCCAGTACTTC
many,TRBV28,TRBJ2-1,TRBD2,CASSPMGTTGWNEQFF,TGTGCCAGCAGTCCCATGGGGACTACCGGATGGAATGAGCAGTTCTTC
many,TRBV20-1,TRBJ1-1,.,CSATPGTEAFF,TGCAGTGCAACCCCGGGTACTGAAGCTTTCTTT
.,TRBV6-1,TRBJ1-6,TRBD1,CASSRFGQEGGSPLHF,TGTGCCAGCAGTAGATTCGGACAGGAGGGGGGTTCACCCCTCCACTTT
many,TRBV7-9,TRBJ2-1,TRBD2,CASSHPTSPANEQFF,TGTGCCAGCAGCCATCCGACTAGCCCCGCCAATGAGCAGTTCTTC
many,TRBV30,TRBJ2-5,TRBD1,CAWSGWDRDGETQYF,TGTGCCTGGAGTGGCTGGGACAGGGATGGAGAGACCCAGTACTTC
many,TRBV12-3/TRBV12-4,TRBJ2-7,TRBD2,CASSTSFSGNVYEQYF,TGTGCCAGCAGTACATCCTTTAGCGGGAACGTCTACGAGCAGTACTTC
.,TRBV30,TRBJ1-2,.,CALAGVDYGYTF,TGTGCCTTGGCAGGGGTTGACTATGGCTACACCTTC